Sequencing of this T cell receptor beta chain was carried out in a study of cytomegalovirus exposure and HLA in healthy donors. About the research overall: Falling in the Caucasian-associated ancestry cluster were roughly 86% of under 450 genotyped donors. Regarding the study as a whole: Several of the most significant clusters appeared, in a later analysis, to be linked to common viral pathogens. A later analysis linked about 17,000 TCR beta sequences to HLA alleles at 0.05 false discovery rate. Researchers reportedly found TCR beta sequences accurately predicted most subjects' HLA-A and HLA-B alleles.

Primers: 60 Vbeta forward and 13 Jbeta reverse. Sequenced by immunoSEQ multiplex PCR; TCRdb stores in-frame clones only, minus some. The sample shows around 150,000 clones, about 70% of them seen only once. This CDR3 is built from 15 residues. CDR1 is GTSNPN and CDR2 is SVGIG in the germline V gene (reference sequence). Unmatched junction bases numbered 4, after V lost 2 bases and J lost 0 bases. In regard to this clone: What it binds is unknown.

This sequence joins TRBV30 and TRBJ2-7; 10 bases are shared with TRBD1. The sequenced material came from PBMCs. The receptor's source is a woman between 35 and 50 years old in good health and CMV-seronegative. The CDR3 coding sequence is TGTGCCTGGAGTCCGGGACAGGGGACCTCCTACGAGCAGTACTTC. It yields the protein CAWSPGQGTSYEQYF.